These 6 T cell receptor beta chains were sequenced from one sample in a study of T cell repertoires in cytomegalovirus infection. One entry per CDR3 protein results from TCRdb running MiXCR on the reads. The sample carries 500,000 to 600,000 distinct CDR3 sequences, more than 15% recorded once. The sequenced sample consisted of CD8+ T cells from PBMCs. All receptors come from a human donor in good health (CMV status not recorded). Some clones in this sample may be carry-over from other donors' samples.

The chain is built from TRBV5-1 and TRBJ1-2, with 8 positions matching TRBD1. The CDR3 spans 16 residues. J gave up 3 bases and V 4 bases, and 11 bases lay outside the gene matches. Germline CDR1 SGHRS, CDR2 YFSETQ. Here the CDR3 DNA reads TGCGCCAGCAGCCTTAGTACCACAGGGGGACACTATGGCTACACCTTC. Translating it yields CASSLSTTGGHYGYTF.

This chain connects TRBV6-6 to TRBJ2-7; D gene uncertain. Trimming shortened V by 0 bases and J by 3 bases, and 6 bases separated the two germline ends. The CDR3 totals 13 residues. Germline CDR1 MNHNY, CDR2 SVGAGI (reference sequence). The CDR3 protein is CASSYSADYEQYF. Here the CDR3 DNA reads TGTGCCAGCAGTTACTCGGCCGACTACGAGCAGTACTTC.

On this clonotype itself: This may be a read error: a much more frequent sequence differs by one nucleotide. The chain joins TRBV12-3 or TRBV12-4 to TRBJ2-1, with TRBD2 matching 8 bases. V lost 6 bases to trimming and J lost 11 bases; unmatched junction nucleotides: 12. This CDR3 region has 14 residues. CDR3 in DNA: TGTGCCAGCAGGTATAGCGGGACAATGATTAAGCAGTTCTTC. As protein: CASRYSGTMIKQFF.

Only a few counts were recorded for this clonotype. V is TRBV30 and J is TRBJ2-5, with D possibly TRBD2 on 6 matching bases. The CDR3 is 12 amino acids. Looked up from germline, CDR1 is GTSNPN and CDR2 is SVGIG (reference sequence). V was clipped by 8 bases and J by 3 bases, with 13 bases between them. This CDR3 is CALNWGEETQYF. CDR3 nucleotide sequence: TGTGCCCTAAACTGGGGGGAAGAGACCCAGTACTTC.

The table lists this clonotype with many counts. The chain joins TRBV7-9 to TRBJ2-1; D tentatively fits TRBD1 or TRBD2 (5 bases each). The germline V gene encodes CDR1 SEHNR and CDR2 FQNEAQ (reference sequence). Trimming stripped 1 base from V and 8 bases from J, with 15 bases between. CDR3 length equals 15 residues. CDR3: CASSLVSGTGDEQFF. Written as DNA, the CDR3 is TGTGCCAGCAGCTTAGTGTCCGGGACGGGCGATGAGCAGTTCTTC.

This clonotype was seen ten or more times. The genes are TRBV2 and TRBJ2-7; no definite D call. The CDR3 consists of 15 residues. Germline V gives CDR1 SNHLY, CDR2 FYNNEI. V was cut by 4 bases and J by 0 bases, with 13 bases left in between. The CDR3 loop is CASSASRAGSYEQYF. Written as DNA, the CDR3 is TGTGCCAGCAGTGCCTCCCGGGCAGGCTCCTACGAGCAGTACTTC.